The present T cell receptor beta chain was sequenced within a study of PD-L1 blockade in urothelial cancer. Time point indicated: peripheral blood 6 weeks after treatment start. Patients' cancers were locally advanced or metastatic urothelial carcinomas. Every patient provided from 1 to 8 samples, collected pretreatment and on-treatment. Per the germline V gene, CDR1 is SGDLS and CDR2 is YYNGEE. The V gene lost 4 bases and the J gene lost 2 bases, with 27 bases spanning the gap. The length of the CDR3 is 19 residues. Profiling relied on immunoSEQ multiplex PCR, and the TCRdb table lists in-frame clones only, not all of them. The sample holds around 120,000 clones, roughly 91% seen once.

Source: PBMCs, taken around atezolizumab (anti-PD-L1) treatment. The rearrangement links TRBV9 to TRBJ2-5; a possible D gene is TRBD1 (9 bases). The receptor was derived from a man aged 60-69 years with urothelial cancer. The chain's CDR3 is CASSSRGQGGAGVQETQYF. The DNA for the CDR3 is TGTGCCAGCAGCAGCCGGGGACAGGGAGGAGCGGGGGTACAAGAGACCCAGTACTTC.